A selection of T cell receptor beta chains follows, all from one sample in a study of T cell repertoires in cytomegalovirus infection. TCRdb reanalysed the reads using MiXCR and keeps one entry per CDR3 protein. Found here are about 570,000 distinct CDR3 sequences, about 40% of them singletons; the top ten hold 40% to 60%. These receptors' antigens are unknown. This specimen consisted of cultured PBMCs, obtained from culture after CMV antigen stimulation. The receptors originated from a human donor in good health (CMV status not recorded). Some clones in this sample may be carry-over from other donors' samples. Both conserved end residues are part of each CDR3. The D gene is left open where the match is weak. Not every row has a clone size; where given, it reads once, few, many or a size class.

CDR3 protein: CASSLGVDYEQYF
CDR3 DNA: TGTGCCAGCAGCTTAGGGGTCGATTACGAGCAGTACTTC
clone size: -
J gene: TRBJ2-7
D gene: -
V gene: TRBV7-2

CDR3 protein: CSARDRLAGFTGELFF
CDR3 DNA: TGCAGTGCTAGAGATAGGCTAGCGGGATTTACCGGGGAGCTGTTTTTT
clone size: -
J gene: TRBJ2-2
D gene: TRBD2
V gene: TRBV20-1

CDR3 protein: CASSYAAGGYTF
CDR3 DNA: TGTGCCAGCAGTTACGCCGCGGGTGGCTACACCTTC
clone size: few
J gene: TRBJ1-2
D gene: -
V gene: TRBV12-3/TRBV12-4

CDR3 protein: CASSIGGKQPQHF
CDR3 DNA: TGTGCCAGTAGTATCGGGGGCAAGCAGCCCCAGCATTTT
clone size: few
J gene: TRBJ1-5
D gene: -
V gene: TRBV19

CDR3 protein: CASSLFGGLNTEAFF
CDR3 DNA: TGTGCCAGCAGCTTATTTGGGGGATTGAACACTGAAGCTTTCTTT
clone size: few
J gene: TRBJ1-1
D gene: -
V gene: TRBV7-6

CDR3 protein: CASSDGLAGGNEQFF
CDR3 DNA: TGTGCCAGCAGTGACGGCCTAGCGGGAGGGAATGAGCAGTTCTTC
clone size: few
J gene: TRBJ2-1
D gene: TRBD2
V gene: TRBV6-4

CDR3 protein: CASSQDRETQYF
CDR3 DNA: TGTGCCAGCAGCCAAGATAGGGAGACCCAGTACTTC
clone size: -
J gene: TRBJ2-5
D gene: -
V gene: TRBV3-1

CDR3 protein: CASSSGLYQPQHF
CDR3 DNA: TGTGCCAGCAGCTCCGGACTCTATCAGCCCCAGCATTTT
clone size: few
J gene: TRBJ1-5
D gene: -
V gene: TRBV11-2

CDR3 protein: CASSLGDRSEQFF
CDR3 DNA: TGTGCCAGCAGCTTAGGGGACAGGTCCGAGCAGTTCTTC
clone size: -
J gene: TRBJ2-1
D gene: TRBD1
V gene: TRBV7-9

CDR3 protein: CAIPGTSVNSGANVLTF
CDR3 DNA: TGTGCCATCCCCGGGACCAGTGTTAACTCTGGGGCCAACGTCCTGACTTTC
clone size: few
J gene: TRBJ2-6
D gene: -
V gene: TRBV10-3

CDR3 protein: CASSSRDTTVGAAFF
CDR3 DNA: TGTGCCAGCAGCTCGCGGGACACAACAGTTGGGGCCGCTTTCTTT
clone size: -
J gene: TRBJ1-1
D gene: -
V gene: TRBV7-2

CDR3 protein: CASSPGSGRGGTQYF
CDR3 DNA: TGTGCCAGCAGCCCTGGTAGCGGAAGGGGTGGTACGCAGTATTTT
clone size: -
J gene: TRBJ2-3
D gene: -
V gene: TRBV7-6

CDR3 protein: CSARTGTTGYTF
CDR3 DNA: TGCAGTGCTAGAACAGGGACGACGGGCTACACCTTC
clone size: -
J gene: TRBJ1-2
D gene: -
V gene: TRBV20-1

CDR3 protein: CVSRVGGNTIYF
CDR3 DNA: TGTGTCAGTCGGGTGGGAGGAAACACCATATATTTT
clone size: -
J gene: TRBJ1-3
D gene: -
V gene: TRBV12-3/TRBV12-4

CDR3 protein: CASAPTDSTDTQYF
CDR3 DNA: TGTGCTAGTGCTCCGACAGATAGCACAGATACGCAGTATTTT
clone size: -
J gene: TRBJ2-3
D gene: -
V gene: TRBV12-5

CDR3 protein: CASSTRILQGFSYNEQFF
CDR3 DNA: TGTGCCAGCAGCACAAGGATACTACAGGGTTTCTCCTACAATGAGCAGTTCTTC
clone size: -
J gene: TRBJ2-1
D gene: -
V gene: TRBV11-2

CDR3 protein: CASKDSNQPQHF
CDR3 DNA: TGTGCCAGCAAGGACAGCAATCAGCCCCAGCATTTT
clone size: -
J gene: TRBJ1-5
D gene: -
V gene: TRBV6-2/TRBV6-3

CDR3 protein: CASATGELFF
CDR3 DNA: TGTGCCAGCGCCACCGGGGAGCTGTTTTTT
clone size: -
J gene: TRBJ2-2
D gene: -
V gene: TRBV6-1

CDR3 protein: CASSTTGTKYGYTF
CDR3 DNA: TGTGCCAGCAGCACAACCGGGACTAAATATGGCTACACCTTC
clone size: few
J gene: TRBJ1-2
D gene: -
V gene: TRBV12-3/TRBV12-4

CDR3 protein: CSAWLAEEKLFF
CDR3 DNA: TGCAGCGCCTGGTTGGCAGAAGAAAAACTGTTTTTT
clone size: once
J gene: TRBJ1-4
D gene: -
V gene: TRBV29-1

CDR3 protein: CASSALGGEGGTQYF
CDR3 DNA: TGTGCCAGCAGCGCTTTGGGTGGGGAGGGGGGCACGCAGTATTTT
clone size: many
J gene: TRBJ2-3
D gene: -
V gene: TRBV7-2

CDR3 protein: CASSIGTGDGETQYF
CDR3 DNA: TGTGCCAGCAGCATCGGGACAGGGGATGGAGAGACCCAGTACTTC
clone size: -
J gene: TRBJ2-5
D gene: TRBD1
V gene: TRBV7-9

CDR3 protein: CASSQTRLERTDTQYF
CDR3 DNA: TGTGCCAGCAGTCAGACTAGATTGGAACGGACAGATACGCAGTATTTT
clone size: -
J gene: TRBJ2-3
D gene: -
V gene: TRBV2

CDR3 protein: CASSSFGEGSVYGYTF
CDR3 DNA: TGTGCCAGCAGCTCGTTCGGGGAGGGGTCGGTCTATGGCTACACCTTC
clone size: -
J gene: TRBJ1-2
D gene: -
V gene: TRBV7-6

CDR3 protein: CASSIIWAHTGELFF
CDR3 DNA: TGTGCCAGCAGTATAATCTGGGCGCACACCGGGGAGCTGTTTTTT
clone size: -
J gene: TRBJ2-2
D gene: -
V gene: TRBV6-1

CDR3 protein: CASSLASSLGTDTQYF
CDR3 DNA: TGTGCCAGCAGCTTAGCTAGCTCGTTGGGCACAGATACGCAGTATTTT
clone size: few
J gene: TRBJ2-3
D gene: -
V gene: TRBV7-2

CDR3 protein: CASSFSGGGETQYF
CDR3 DNA: TGTGCCAGCAGCTTTAGCGGGGGGGGGGAGACCCAGTACTTC
clone size: many
J gene: TRBJ2-5
D gene: TRBD2
V gene: TRBV7-2

CDR3 protein: CASSPTSVRELFF
CDR3 DNA: TGTGCCAGCAGCCCTACTAGCGTCCGGGAGCTGTTTTTT
clone size: many
J gene: TRBJ2-2
D gene: TRBD2
V gene: TRBV7-2

CDR3 protein: CASSLSRGEGETQYF
CDR3 DNA: TGTGCCAGCAGTTTATCGCGGGGGGAGGGAGAGACCCAGTACTTC
clone size: few
J gene: TRBJ2-5
D gene: TRBD2
V gene: TRBV27

CDR3 protein: CATRELGQGFDNEQFF
CDR3 DNA: TGTGCCACCAGAGAGCTGGGACAGGGCTTTGACAATGAGCAGTTCTTC
clone size: -
J gene: TRBJ2-1
D gene: TRBD1
V gene: TRBV15

CDR3 protein: CASSQGPPYNEQFF
CDR3 DNA: TGCGCCAGCAGCCAAGGTCCTCCCTACAATGAGCAGTTCTTC
clone size: once
J gene: TRBJ2-1
D gene: -
V gene: TRBV4-1

CDR3 protein: CASSQWGDMNTEAFF
CDR3 DNA: TGCGCCAGCAGTCAATGGGGGGACATGAACACTGAAGCTTTCTTT
clone size: -
J gene: TRBJ1-1
D gene: -
V gene: TRBV23-1

CDR3 protein: CASSSLGLVGSPLHF
CDR3 DNA: TGTGCCAGCAGCTCCCTCGGATTGGTGGGGTCACCCCTCCACTTT
clone size: few
J gene: TRBJ1-6
D gene: -
V gene: TRBV28

CDR3 protein: CASSWGTGTGTSGTQYF
CDR3 DNA: TGTGCCAGCAGCTGGGGTACCGGGACAGGGACCTCAGGTACGCAGTATTTT
clone size: -
J gene: TRBJ2-3
D gene: TRBD1
V gene: TRBV5-4

CDR3 protein: CASSPATDLTDTQYF
CDR3 DNA: TGTGCCAGCTCCCCCGCAACGGATTTAACAGATACGCAGTATTTT
clone size: many
J gene: TRBJ2-3
D gene: -
V gene: TRBV18

CDR3 protein: CASSVSTGAIVREYF
CDR3 DNA: TGTGCCAGCAGTGTATCGACGGGGGCTATTGTAAGGGAGTACTTC
clone size: few
J gene: TRBJ2-7
D gene: -
V gene: TRBV2

CDR3 protein: CASSEASGATDTQYF
CDR3 DNA: TGTGCCAGCAGTGAGGCTAGCGGGGCCACAGATACGCAGTATTTT
clone size: -
J gene: TRBJ2-3
D gene: TRBD2
V gene: TRBV6-1

CDR3 protein: CASSEADQETQYF
CDR3 DNA: TGCGCCAGCAGTGAAGCAGACCAAGAGACCCAGTACTTC
clone size: -
J gene: TRBJ2-5
D gene: -
V gene: TRBV10-1

CDR3 protein: CSARLDPTYEQYF
CDR3 DNA: TGCAGTGCTAGATTGGACCCTACCTACGAGCAGTACTTC
clone size: -
J gene: TRBJ2-7
D gene: -
V gene: TRBV20-1

CDR3 protein: CASSLASRAGAFF
CDR3 DNA: TGTGCCAGCAGCTTAGCGTCAAGGGCTGGGGCTTTCTTT
clone size: -
J gene: TRBJ1-1
D gene: -
V gene: TRBV7-2

CDR3 protein: CASSYGGQSRYGYTF
CDR3 DNA: TGTGCCAGCAGCTACGGTGGCCAATCCCGCTATGGCTACACCTTC
clone size: -
J gene: TRBJ1-2
D gene: -
V gene: TRBV6-2/TRBV6-3

CDR3 protein: CASSLSGVTYEQYF
CDR3 DNA: TGCGCCAGCAGCCTGTCAGGGGTCACCTACGAGCAGTACTTC
clone size: -
J gene: TRBJ2-7
D gene: -
V gene: TRBV5-1

CDR3 protein: CASSPVRTEAFF
CDR3 DNA: TGTGCCAGCAGCCCTGTTAGAACTGAAGCTTTCTTT
clone size: many
J gene: TRBJ1-1
D gene: -
V gene: TRBV7-8

CDR3 protein: CASSPGTAGSPLHF
CDR3 DNA: TGTGCCAGCAGTCCCGGGACAGCGGGTTCACCCCTCCACTTT
clone size: few
J gene: TRBJ1-6
D gene: TRBD1
V gene: TRBV27

CDR3 protein: CASSDQGLGYTF
CDR3 DNA: TGTGCCAGCAGCGATCAGGGCCTTGGCTACACCTTC
clone size: few
J gene: TRBJ1-2
D gene: -
V gene: TRBV7-2

CDR3 protein: CASSLARGGKDEKLFF
CDR3 DNA: TGTGCCAGCAGCTTAGCGCGAGGAGGGAAGGATGAAAAACTGTTTTTT
clone size: few
J gene: TRBJ1-4
D gene: -
V gene: TRBV7-2

CDR3 protein: CSRGRQDTYEQYF
CDR3 DNA: TGCAGTCGAGGTAGACAGGACACCTACGAGCAGTACTTC
clone size: -
J gene: TRBJ2-7
D gene: -
V gene: TRBV20-1

CDR3 protein: CASSRAGIMNTEAFF
CDR3 DNA: TGTGCCAGCAGTCGGGCAGGGATAATGAACACTGAAGCTTTCTTT
clone size: few
J gene: TRBJ1-1
D gene: -
V gene: TRBV7-2

CDR3 protein: CAISESGTPNEQFF
CDR3 DNA: TGTGCCATCAGTGAGTCAGGGACACCCAATGAGCAGTTCTTC
clone size: few
J gene: TRBJ2-1
D gene: -
V gene: TRBV10-3

CDR3 protein: CASSPEVGRSPLHF
CDR3 DNA: TGTGCCAGCAGCCCAGAAGTGGGGCGATCACCCCTCCACTTT
clone size: -
J gene: TRBJ1-6
D gene: -
V gene: TRBV7-6

CDR3 protein: CASSLYGGVEYEQYF
CDR3 DNA: TGTGCCAGCAGCTTATACGGGGGAGTCGAATACGAGCAGTACTTC
clone size: few
J gene: TRBJ2-7
D gene: -
V gene: TRBV11-2

CDR3 protein: CASSPPLGWYEQYF
CDR3 DNA: TGTGCCAGCTCACCACCGCTGGGGTGGTACGAGCAGTACTTC
clone size: once
J gene: TRBJ2-7
D gene: -
V gene: TRBV18

CDR3 protein: CASSPRTGHQETQYF
CDR3 DNA: TGTGCCAGCAGCCCCCGGACAGGACACCAAGAGACCCAGTACTTC
clone size: few
J gene: TRBJ2-5
D gene: TRBD1
V gene: TRBV7-9

CDR3 protein: CASSLGLDRGGYTIYF
CDR3 DNA: TGTGCCAGCAGCTTAGGACTAGACAGGGGAGGCTACACCATATATTTT
clone size: -
J gene: TRBJ1-3
D gene: TRBD1
V gene: TRBV7-2